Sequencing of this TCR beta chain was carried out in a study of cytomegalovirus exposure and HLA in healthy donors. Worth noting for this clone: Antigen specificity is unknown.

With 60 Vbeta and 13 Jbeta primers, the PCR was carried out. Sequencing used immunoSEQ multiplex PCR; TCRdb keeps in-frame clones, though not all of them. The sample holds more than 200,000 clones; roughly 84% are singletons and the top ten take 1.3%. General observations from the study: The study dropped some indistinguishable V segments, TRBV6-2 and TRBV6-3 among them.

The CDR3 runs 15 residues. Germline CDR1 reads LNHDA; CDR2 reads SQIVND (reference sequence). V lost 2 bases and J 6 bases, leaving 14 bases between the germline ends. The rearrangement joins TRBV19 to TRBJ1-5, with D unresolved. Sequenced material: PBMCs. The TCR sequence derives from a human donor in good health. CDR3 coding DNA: TGTGCCAGTAGTATAAGTTTAAGCGGCGGTCAGCCCCAGCATTTT. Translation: CASSISLSGGQPQHF.